This T cell receptor (beta chain) stems from a study of shared clonotypes between healthy human individuals. Study-level background: Each donor contributed plates that comprised three CD4 naive, three CD4 memory, two CD8 naive and one CD8 memory.

Authors' methods: Filtering differed, since immunoSEQ gave only junction sequences and no quality scores. Sequencing used immunoSEQ multiplex PCR; TCRdb keeps in-frame clones, though not all of them. The V and J calls and clone size are taken from that table; D and trimming were inferred from the DNA. The sample has fewer than 1.6 million clones; 98% are singletons. With 4 bases clipped from V and 5 bases from J, the junction kept 6 bases outside the gene matches. The CDR3 covers 15 residues. Looked up from germline, CDR1 is SEHNR and CDR2 is FQNEAQ (reference sequence). The sequence was collected from a man younger than 45 in good health. J is TRBJ2-2 and V is TRBV7-9, with TRBD2 matching over 8 bases. Sequencing was carried out using naive CD4+ T cells sorted from blood. As to subset: CD45RA+ positively selected. CDR3 sequence reads: CASSSRAGETGELFF. The DNA of the CDR3 is TGTGCCAGCAGCTCTAGAGCGGGAGAGACCGGGGAGCTGTTTTTT.